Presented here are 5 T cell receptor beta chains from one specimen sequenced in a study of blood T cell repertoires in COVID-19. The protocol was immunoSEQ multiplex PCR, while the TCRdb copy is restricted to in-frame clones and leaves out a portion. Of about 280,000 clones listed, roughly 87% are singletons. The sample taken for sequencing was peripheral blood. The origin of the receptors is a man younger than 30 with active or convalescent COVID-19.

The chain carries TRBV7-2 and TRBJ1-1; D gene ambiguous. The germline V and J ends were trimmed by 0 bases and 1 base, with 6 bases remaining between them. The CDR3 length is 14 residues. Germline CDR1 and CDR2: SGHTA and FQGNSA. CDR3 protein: CASSLAVQNTEAFF. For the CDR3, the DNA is TGTGCCAGCAGCTTAGCGGTACAGAACACTGAAGCTTTCTTT.

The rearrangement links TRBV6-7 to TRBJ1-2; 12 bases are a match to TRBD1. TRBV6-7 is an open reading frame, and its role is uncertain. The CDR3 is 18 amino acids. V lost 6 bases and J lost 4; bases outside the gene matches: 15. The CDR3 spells CASRSRWGQGAGSYGYTF. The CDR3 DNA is TGTGCCAGCAGATCCCGCTGGGGACAGGGGGCTGGGAGCTATGGCTACACCTTC.

The CDR3 sequence is CASSKGDLAGGHNEQFF. The CDR3 DNA reads as TGTGCCAGCTCTAAGGGGGACCTAGCGGGGGGCCACAATGAGCAGTTCTTC. This chain uses TRBV7-2 with TRBJ2-1; 11 nucleotides match TRBD2. Germline CDR1 reads SGHTA; CDR2 reads FQGNSA. Trimming at V came to 8 bases and at J to 5 bases, leaving 14 bases not matched to a gene. The CDR3 sequence is 17 residues long. Filled out from reference TRBV7-2 and TRBJ2-1, the complete variable domain reads GAGVSQSPSNKVTEKGKDVELRCDPISGHTALYWYRQSLGQGLEFLIYFQGNSAPDKSGLPSDRFSAERTGGSVSTLTIQRTQQEDSAVYLCASSKGDLAGGHNEQFFGPGTRLTVL.

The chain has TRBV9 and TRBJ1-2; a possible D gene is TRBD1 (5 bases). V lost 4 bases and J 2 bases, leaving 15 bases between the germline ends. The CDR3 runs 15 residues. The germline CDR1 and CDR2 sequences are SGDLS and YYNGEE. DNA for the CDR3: TGTGCCAGCAGCCCCTGGGAGGAGGGGAACTATGGCTACACCTTC. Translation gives CASSPWEEGNYGYTF.

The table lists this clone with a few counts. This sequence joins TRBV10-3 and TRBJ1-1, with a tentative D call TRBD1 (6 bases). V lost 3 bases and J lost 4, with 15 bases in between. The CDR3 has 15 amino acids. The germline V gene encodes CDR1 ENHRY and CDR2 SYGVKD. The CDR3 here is CAISDQVQGGTEAFF. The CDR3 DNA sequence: TGTGCCATCAGTGATCAGGTACAAGGGGGCACTGAAGCTTTCTTT.